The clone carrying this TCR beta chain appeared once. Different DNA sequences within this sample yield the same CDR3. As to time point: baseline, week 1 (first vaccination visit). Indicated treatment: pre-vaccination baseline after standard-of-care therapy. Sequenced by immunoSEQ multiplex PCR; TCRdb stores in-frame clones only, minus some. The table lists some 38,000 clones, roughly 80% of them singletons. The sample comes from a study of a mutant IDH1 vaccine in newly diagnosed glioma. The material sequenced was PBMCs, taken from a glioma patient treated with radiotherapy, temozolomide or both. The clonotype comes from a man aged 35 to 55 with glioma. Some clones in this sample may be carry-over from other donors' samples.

As DNA, the CDR3 is TGTGCCAGCAGTCCTAGCTCCTACGAGCAGTACTTC. Protein product: CASSPSSYEQYF. This chain links TRBV27 with TRBJ2-7; D not resolved. The ends were cut back, 5 bases at V and 0 bases at J, with 5 bases in the middle. The germline V gene encodes CDR1 MNHEY and CDR2 SMNVEV (reference sequence). The CDR3 is 12 amino acids.